This T cell receptor (beta chain) came from a study of cytomegalovirus exposure and HLA in healthy donors. Study overall: As an earlier analysis found, some 180 million T cells yielded approximately 100 million unique TCR beta sequences.

Donors were nominally healthy when sampled, though unrecorded immune exposures were likely. For this clone: Its antigen is not known.

It was with 60 Vbeta and 13 Jbeta primers that the PCR ran. Using immunoSEQ multiplex PCR, the repertoire was profiled, and TCRdb retains in-frame clones only, with some absent. The sample includes approximately 190,000 clones, over 70% seen only once; the top ten take 3.8%. Findings of the study overall: Most TCR beta V segments were productive about 87% or about 30% of the time in an earlier analysis.

The V and J ends lost 2 bases and 11 bases respectively, with 16 bases between them. Germline V gives CDR1 MNHEY, CDR2 SVGAGI. The CDR3 loop spans 14 amino acids. The sequenced sample consisted of PBMCs. The origin of this receptor is a man between 50 and 59 years old in good health and CMV-seronegative. This rearrangement joins TRBV6-5 to TRBJ2-1; D perhaps matches TRBD2 (6 bases). CDR3 coding DNA: TGTGCCAGCAGTTACCCAAACACAGGAGGGCAGCAGTTCTTC. Its translation is CASSYPNTGGQQFF.